This TCR beta chain comes out of a study of cytomegalovirus exposure and HLA in healthy donors (TCRdb year 2017). Looking at the study overall: An earlier analysis of approximately 640 of the donors reported 250 to 300 Gb of sequence data and 117 million unique TCR beta sequences from some 180 million T cells. On average, about 200,000 unique TCR beta nucleotide sequences were sequenced per donor among some 420 genotyped donors of the cohort, with roughly 18% of those sequences being non-productive. A later genetic analysis took genome-wide SNP genotypes for about three fifths of the 666 donors and used that subset as a discovery cohort. Around 330 gigabases of sequencing data and tens of millions of unique TCR sequences made up an early release that covered approximately 700 HLA-typed donors. The study profiled the T cell repertoires of 500 to 800 subjects by immunosequencing and related them to cytomegalovirus serostatus. A later analysis re-analyzed previously published TCR beta repertoires from 650 to 800 donors and added high-resolution HLA genotyping to study TCR occurrence patterns. To decide whether each TCR beta V gene segment behaved as functional or pseudogenic, an earlier analysis of some 540 of the donors relied on high-throughput TCR beta sequencing. Both class I and class II loci were covered by HLA typing, at four-digit resolution. The number of typed donors differed by locus: about 620-640 for A, B, C, DRB1 and DQB1; 500 to 550 for DQA1; some 610 for DPA1; and some 430 for DPB1. Besides the first cohort of around 670 subjects, a separate validation cohort made up of around 120 different subjects was used. Rather than using new phenotypic data, the later analysis identified candidate immune exposures from TCR beta sequences and from how often those sequences occurred across donors. The study aimed to test whether cataloging public T cell receptors could reveal signatures of past pathogen exposure. Among the roughly 400 genotyped donors, around 81% belonged to the genetic ancestry cluster associated with self-reported Caucasian donors. To predict cytomegalovirus infection status, the study combined high-throughput TCR immunosequencing, statistical association of individual TCRs with disease status, and machine learning. All discovery cohort repertoires had been generated on a single sequencing platform. Donor age, sex, ethnicity and CMV serostatus were compiled together with the repertoire data. Roughly 5 DR-DQ haplotypes were handled as single units for association and clustering, since linkage in the cohort was strong. Study-wide conclusions, independent of this receptor: Presence/absence analyses assumed roughly uniform sequencing depth across donors, an assumption that may not hold. An earlier analysis of roughly 570 of the donors showed that most TCR beta V segments appeared in productive rearrangements either about 90% or about 30% of the time, which broadly matched IMGT annotations. The classifier was reported to diagnose cytomegalovirus status with high specificity and sensitivity in both the original cohort and the validation cohort. HLA typing was unavailable for some donors at each locus, so association tests used only the typed subset. Most TCR sequences were observed very rarely across donors, whereas some public TCRs were present in many individuals. In a later analysis, the rate of TCR association differed among HLA loci, with DRB1 alleles having the most associated TCRs and HLA-C alleles having the fewest. A later genetic analysis associated a missense DCLRE1C variant with V-gene and J-gene trimming of TCR beta chains, and an independent cohort replicated the association. A group of highly shared sequence variants was considered likely to be a technical artifact of the sequencing pipeline. Correlated functional status among segregating V segments might reflect linkage disequilibrium, but an unknown experimental factor could not be ruled out. The 87-base-pair reads could not distinguish some IMGT-functional V segments, including TRBV6-2 and TRBV6-3, so those segments were excluded. The authors suggested that the approach could potentially be extended to other disease states and immunological phenotypes. The earlier analysis of about 600 of the donors excluded 15 to 20 rarely observed V segments, including chromosome 9 orphons, because counts were too low. A few of the identified cytomegalovirus-associated TCR beta chains were confirmed in vitro to be specific for cytomegalovirus antigens. According to a later analysis, most CMV-associated TCR beta chains appeared to be HLA-restricted, and the HLA associations seemed to be driven largely by CMV exposure. In this cohort, only TCR beta chains were sequenced, and detectable features were limited by the absence of alpha or paired-chain data. The study listed 164 TCR beta chains as associated with cytomegalovirus. In a later analysis, 16,951 TCR beta sequences were associated with specific HLA alleles at a false discovery rate of 0.05. Immune exposure information for the cohort was limited to CMV serostatus. Compared with equally common non-associated chains, HLA-associated TCR beta chains in a later analysis were more clonally expanded and had lower generation probabilities. A further reported finding was that TCR beta sequences accurately predicted the HLA-A and HLA-B alleles for most subjects in the first cohort. When HLA alleles, especially DR and DQ, strongly co-occurred, TCR associations were difficult to assign to individual alleles. According to a later analysis, parvovirus B19, influenza, CMV and Epstein-Barr virus appeared linked to several top co-occurrence clusters. According to a later genetic analysis, donors in an Asian-associated ancestry cluster had fewer N-insertions in productive TCRs than the roughly 670-donor mean.

The cohort comprised approximately 700 healthy bone marrow donors. All cohort members were sampled while nominally healthy, although unrecorded immune exposures were likely present. The donor tested CMV seronegative and was one of the 352 seronegative cohort members. A peripheral blood sample was provided by each donor, and peripheral blood mononuclear cells were used for TCR beta sequencing. The Qiagen DNeasy Blood Extraction Kit was used to extract genomic DNA from the blood cell samples. Regarding this clone: Its antigen is still unknown. Per-base qualities were not stored, and no clone one base away is much larger.

V ends up 3 bases short and J 8 bases short, with an unmatched junction base count of 2. Including cysteine and phenylalanine, the CDR3 has 14 amino acids. Just CDR3 DNA is preserved here, 42 bases in frame from base 1. CDR1 SEHNR and CDR2 FQNEAQ were looked up in the germline V gene (reference sequence). Libraries were prepared through the immunoSEQ multiplex PCR assay. The multiplex PCR relied on a mix of 60 forward primers for TCR Vbeta segments and 13 reverse primers for TCR Jbeta segments. A multiplex PCR assay on genomic DNA amplified the CDR3 region of rearranged TCR beta genes. The Illumina HiSeq System was used to sequence the amplified TCR beta libraries as 87-base-pair reads. On the authors' methods: Across the 600 to 700 repertoires, a later analysis counted approximately 83 million unique TCR beta chains, 9 million to 14 million of which were shared by at least two donors. A nearest-neighbor algorithm error-corrected the raw reads and collapsed the reads into unique sequences, merging closely related sequences to remove PCR and sequencing errors. V, D and J gene segments were assigned by aligning CDR3 sequences to IMGT reference sequences. For a sequence to be retained, a match of at least six nucleotides to both a V gene segment and a J gene segment was required. A rearrangement counted as productive if the CDR3 had no stop codons and remained in frame with V and J, and every other rearrangement counted as non-productive. CDR3 was defined according to IMGT convention as the region running from the second conserved V-encoded cysteine to the conserved J-encoded phenylalanine. The earlier analysis of about 590 of the donors excluded sequences that lacked an unambiguous match to a single V gene segment. An earlier analysis of around 600 of the donors classified V segments as functional when productive rearrangements were above 56.7% and as segregating when the standard deviation between donors was above 5%. A statistical classification framework was built to diagnose cytomegalovirus status from the catalog of TCR beta chain sequences. In a later analysis, TCR nucleotide sequences were compared against IMGT/GENE-DB human TR gene sequences so that V and J genes could be assigned. Using the TCRdist pipeline, a later analysis assigned CDR3 sequences along with most-parsimonious VDJ recombination scenarios. In a later analysis, each TCR beta chain was defined by its CDR3 amino acid sequence together with its V-gene family, and reads lacking a unique V-gene family were excluded. To address suspected cross-contamination and a sequencing artifact, a later analysis removed a few hundred highly shared, low-generation-probability nucleotide sequences. For each public chain, a later analysis derived a clonal expansion index from normalized ranks of inferred template counts within each repertoire. Generation probabilities in a later analysis came from a VDJ recombination model fitted to out-of-frame rearrangements, and those results were checked against IGoR. In a later analysis, hypergeometric tests were used to score TCR-TCR, TCR-HLA and TCR-CMV co-occurrence, with a repertoire-size bias correction applied to TCR pairs. In a later analysis, false discovery rates were estimated by permuting HLA or CMV assignments 20 times. In a later analysis, co-occurring TCRs were grouped using DBSCAN, with TCRdist sequence similarity added in when clustering inside HLA-allele-positive subsets. Co-occurrence clustering excluded repertoires with fewer than 30,000 or more than 120,000 public chains, plus five with anomalous nucleotide sharing. Drawn from immuneACCESS, this table holds only the in-frame rearrangements with V and J called that TCRdb kept. Clones are partly lost; checked studies trace under half to an unresolved V gene and leave the rest unexplained. V, J and clone size are taken as reported in that table, and D and trimming were inferred from the DNA itself. This sample has about 200,000 clones in its table, and around 87% of those were observed once. More than 1.5% of the sample is taken by the ten largest.

The sample consisted of PBMCs. The origin of this receptor is a woman between 18 and 29 years old in good health and CMV-seronegative. The V gene is TRBV7-9 and the J gene is TRBJ1-4, and 11 bases in between align with TRBD1. The CDR3: CASSLGQGDEKLFF. The nucleotide sequence is given as TGTGCCAGCAGCTTGGGACAGGGGGACGAAAAACTGTTTTTT.